This TCR beta chain came from a study of OX40 agonist ivuxolimab in advanced cancers. Describing the broader study: Ivuxolimab was a fully human IgG2 agonistic monoclonal antibody targeting the costimulatory receptor OX40 (CD134). Patients were allowed to have had prior anti-PD-1, anti-PD-L1 or anti-CTLA-4 therapy, and 40% of the dose-escalation patients had been treated with checkpoint inhibitors. The paper describes the monotherapy dose-escalation part (N ≈ 50 patients) of the phase I trial of ivuxolimab. Intravenous ivuxolimab was administered to patients every 2 weeks at six dose levels: 0.01, 0.1, 0.3, 1.5, 3 and 10 mg/kg. Partial responses were achieved by three dose-escalation patients, of whom one had hepatocellular carcinoma and two had cutaneous melanoma. The dose-escalation cohort was approximately 83% male with a mean age of approximately 60 years, ranging from about 23 to 85. Of the approximately 50 patients in dose escalation, 19 had hepatocellular carcinoma, about 15 had melanoma, 9 had renal cell carcinoma and 9 had head and neck cancer. The purpose of peripheral TCRbeta sequencing was to test whether ivuxolimab changed TCR sequence diversity and led to clonal T-cell expansion. Overall study results and their limits: After ivuxolimab, expanded clones were on average more numerous among CD8+ T cells than among CD4+ T cells. Low levels of normalized T-cell clonal expansion were also seen in some patients who did not respond. Clonal expansion of both CD4+ and CD8+ blood T cells was observed from baseline to week 6 at doses 0.1 to 3.0 mg/kg. The antigen specificity of the peripheral T cells that underwent clonal expansion was not determined. Partial responders in the 0.1-3.0 mg/kg groups had among the lowest normalized peripheral clonal expansion, especially among CD8+ T cells.

The trial excluded patients who had a history of autoimmune disease or were on systemic immunosuppression. Peripheral blood for TCR sequencing was collected from all dose cohorts at baseline, on cycle 4 day 1, and on cycle 7 day 1. Samples were obtained from an open-label, multicenter, first-in-human phase I dose-escalation trial of ivuxolimab. Adults with locally advanced or metastatic melanoma, renal cell, hepatocellular, or head and neck squamous cell carcinoma were enrolled in the trial. Before TCR sequencing, CD4+ T cells and CD8+ T cells were sorted from peripheral blood as separate populations. To sequence the TCRbeta CDR3 region, genomic DNA was isolated from the sorted cells. TCRbeta CDR3 regions were sequenced using the immunoSEQ Assay. As stored in TCRdb, this immuneACCESS dataset retains in-frame rearrangements with V and J assigned. A fraction of the clones does not appear; measured against another copy, unresolved V genes explain less than half of the discrepancy, and the remainder lacks a known reason. This sample comprises 65,000 to 95,000 clones, roughly 87% of them detected only once. The ten largest clones capture more than 0.15% of the sample.

About this clone itself: Its antigen specificity is not known. The sample holds no much larger clone one base away, and base qualities are not on file.

Trimming leaves V shorter by 3 bases and J shorter by 5 bases, with the junction holding 4 bases beyond the gene matches. Based on the germline V gene, the CDR1 and CDR2 sequences are SGHRS and YFSETQ. The CDR3 holds 15 amino acids from the cysteine to the phenylalanine. Only CDR3 DNA is held: 45 bases, read in frame from base 1. In this chain, TRBV5-1 is recombined with TRBJ2-1; 11 central nucleotides agree with TRBD2. The sequence was collected from an adult with an advanced solid tumor such as melanoma, head and neck, liver or kidney cancer. The starting material was CD4+ or CD8+ T cells sorted from blood, obtained in a trial of the OX40 agonist ivuxolimab. The sequence in DNA is TGCGCCAGCAGCTCAACGACTAGCGGGAACAATGAGCAGTTCTTC. This codes for CASSSTTSGNNEQFF.